This entry concerns a single T cell receptor beta chain. Its antigen is not known. The authors' processing: After removing out-of-frame reads, 2 million to 2.5 million distinct TCRbeta sequences remained. Clones were read by immunoSEQ multiplex PCR, and TCRdb kept only the in-frame ones, dropping some. D and trimming come from the DNA, and the V and J calls and clone size come from that table. The data hold 40,000 to 45,000 clones, with around 80% observed a single time. The sort gate was single viable CD3+CD4+CD8-CD45RO+ cells for memory CD4+ T cells. CD4+ T cells were isolated by positive magnetic selection. V lost 7 bases to trimming and J lost 5 bases; unmatched junction nucleotides: 5. The CDR3 has 13 residues. Germline V gene sequence: CDR1 LNHDA, CDR2 SQIVND (reference sequence). This sample is drawn from a study of memory CD4+ T cells and cytomegalovirus serostatus. Study-wide results and caveats: CMV serostatus prediction reached median AUC 0.95, or 0.91 with US-trained model. The CMV-associated TCR signature appears largely within the CD4+ memory repertoire.

This clonotype was sampled from an adult in good health and CMV-seronegative. This chain links TRBV19 with TRBJ1-2; 9 positions match TRBD1. Input material: memory CD4+ T cells from blood. The CDR3: CASNSGTGYGYTF. CDR3 DNA: TGTGCCAGTAATTCAGGGACAGGGTATGGCTACACCTTC. The full variable domain, rest sourced from reference TRBV19 and TRBJ1-2, is DGGITQSPKYLFRKEGQNVTLSCEQNLNHDAMYWYRQDPGQGLRLIYYSQIVNDFQKGDIAEGYSVSREKKESFPLTVTSAQKNPTAFYLCASNSGTGYGYTFGSGTRLTVV.